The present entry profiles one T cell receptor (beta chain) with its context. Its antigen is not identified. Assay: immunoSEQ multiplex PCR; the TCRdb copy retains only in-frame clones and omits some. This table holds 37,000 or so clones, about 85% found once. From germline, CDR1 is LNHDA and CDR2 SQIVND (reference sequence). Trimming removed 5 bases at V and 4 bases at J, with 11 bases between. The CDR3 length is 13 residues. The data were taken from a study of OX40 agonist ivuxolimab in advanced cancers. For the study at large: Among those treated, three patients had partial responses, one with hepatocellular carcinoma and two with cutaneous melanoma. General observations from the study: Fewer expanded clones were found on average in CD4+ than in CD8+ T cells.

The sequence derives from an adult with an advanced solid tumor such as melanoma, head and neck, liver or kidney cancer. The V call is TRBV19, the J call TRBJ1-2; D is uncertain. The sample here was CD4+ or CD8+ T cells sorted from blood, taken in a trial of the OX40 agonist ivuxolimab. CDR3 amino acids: CASSYKSGYGYTF. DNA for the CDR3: TGTGCCAGTAGTTACAAATCCGGCTATGGCTACACCTTC.